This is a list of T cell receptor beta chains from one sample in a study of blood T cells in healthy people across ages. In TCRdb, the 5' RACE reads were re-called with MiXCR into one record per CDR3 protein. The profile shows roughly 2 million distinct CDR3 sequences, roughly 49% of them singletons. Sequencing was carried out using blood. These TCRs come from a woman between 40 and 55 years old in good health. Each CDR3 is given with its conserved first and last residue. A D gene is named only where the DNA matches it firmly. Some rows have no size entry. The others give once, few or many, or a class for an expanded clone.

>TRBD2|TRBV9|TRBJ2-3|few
CASSGGAGGQIDTQYF
TGTGCCAGCAGCGGAGGAGCGGGGGGGCAGATAGATACGCAGTATTTT
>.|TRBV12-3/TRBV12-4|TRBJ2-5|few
CASSLMAGERETQYF
TGTGCCAGCAGTTTAATGGCAGGGGAGAGGGAGACCCAGTACTTC
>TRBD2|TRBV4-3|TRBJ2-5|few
CASSQALAGRGETQYF
TGCGCCAGCAGCCAGGCCTTAGCGGGGCGGGGGGAGACCCAGTACTTC
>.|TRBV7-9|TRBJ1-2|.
CASSSGGAYTF
TGTGCCAGCAGCTCCGGGGGAGCTTACACCTTC
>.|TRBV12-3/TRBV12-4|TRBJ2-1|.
CASRGTVVGEGDNEQFF
TGTGCCAGCAGAGGAACCGTCGTTGGGGAAGGCGACAATGAGCAGTTCTTC
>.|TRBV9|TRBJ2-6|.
CASSVGGSPGANVLTF
TGTGCCAGCAGCGTAGGGGGAAGTCCTGGGGCCAACGTCCTGACTTTC
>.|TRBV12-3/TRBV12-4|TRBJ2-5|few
CASGDGAPSQETQYF
TGTGCCAGCGGGGATGGGGCCCCCTCGCAAGAGACCCAGTACTTC
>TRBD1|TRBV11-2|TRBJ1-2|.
CASSQGQGSRYGYTF
TGTGCCAGCAGTCAAGGACAGGGGTCCCGCTATGGCTACACCTTC
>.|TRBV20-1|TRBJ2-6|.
CSAIDRSSGANVLTF
TGCAGTGCCATAGACCGGAGCTCTGGGGCCAACGTCCTGACTTTC
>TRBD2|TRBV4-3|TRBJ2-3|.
CASSQDGIGEGTDTQYF
TGCGCCAGCAGCCAAGATGGGATCGGGGAGGGTACAGATACGCAGTATTTT